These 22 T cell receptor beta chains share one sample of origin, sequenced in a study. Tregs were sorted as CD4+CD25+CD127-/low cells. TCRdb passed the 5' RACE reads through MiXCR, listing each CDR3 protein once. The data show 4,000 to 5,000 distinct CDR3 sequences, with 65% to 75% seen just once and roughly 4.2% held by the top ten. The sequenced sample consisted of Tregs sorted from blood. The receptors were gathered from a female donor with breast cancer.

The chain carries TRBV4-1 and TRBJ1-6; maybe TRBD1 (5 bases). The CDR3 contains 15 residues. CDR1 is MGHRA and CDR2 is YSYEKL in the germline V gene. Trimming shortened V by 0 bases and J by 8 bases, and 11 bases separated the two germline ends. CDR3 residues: CASSQEAGRDSPLHF. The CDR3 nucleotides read TGCGCCAGCAGCCAAGAGGCAGGGAGGGATTCACCCCTCCACTTT.

CDR3 nucleotide sequence: TGTGCCAGCAGTAACAGGGGAGTTTTCTACGAGCAGTACTTC. Protein product: CASSNRGVFYEQYF. V usage is TRBV6-5 and J usage is TRBJ2-7; TRBD1 agrees at 7 bases. After removal of 5 bases from V and 3 bases from J, the junction contained 7 bases not matched to a gene. Germline V CDR1 and CDR2: MNHEY, SVGAGI. This CDR3 is built from 14 residues.

The CDR3 is CASSSPTGTSKVGEQFF. The CDR3, as DNA: TGTGCCAGCAGCTCTCCGACCGGGACTAGCAAGGTGGGTGAGCAGTTCTTC. The chain is built from TRBV4-2 and TRBJ2-1, with TRBD2 matching 9 bases. Germline V gene data show CDR1 as LGHNA and CDR2 as YNFKEQ. V was pared by 5 bases and J by 9 bases, with 17 bases of the junction left unmatched. The CDR3 spans 17 residues.

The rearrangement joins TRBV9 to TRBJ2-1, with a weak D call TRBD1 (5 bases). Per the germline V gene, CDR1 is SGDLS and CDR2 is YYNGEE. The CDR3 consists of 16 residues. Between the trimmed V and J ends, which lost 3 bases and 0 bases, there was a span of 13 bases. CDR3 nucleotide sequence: TGTGCCAGCAGCGCCATAACAGGTGACTCCTACAATGAGCAGTTCTTC. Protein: CASSAITGDSYNEQFF.

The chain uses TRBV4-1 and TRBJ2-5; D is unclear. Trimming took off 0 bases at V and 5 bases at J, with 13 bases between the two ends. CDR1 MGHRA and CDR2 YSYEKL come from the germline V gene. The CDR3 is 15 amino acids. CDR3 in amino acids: CASSQDRLGRETQYF. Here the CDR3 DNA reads TGCGCCAGCAGCCAAGATCGGTTGGGCCGGGAGACCCAGTACTTC.

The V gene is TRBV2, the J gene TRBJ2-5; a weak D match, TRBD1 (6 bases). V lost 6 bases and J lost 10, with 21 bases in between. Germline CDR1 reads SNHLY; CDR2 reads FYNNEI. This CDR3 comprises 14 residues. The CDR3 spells CASRDGTTYRGQYF. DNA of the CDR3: TGTGCCAGCAGAGACGGGACAACCTACCGGGGCCAGTACTTC.

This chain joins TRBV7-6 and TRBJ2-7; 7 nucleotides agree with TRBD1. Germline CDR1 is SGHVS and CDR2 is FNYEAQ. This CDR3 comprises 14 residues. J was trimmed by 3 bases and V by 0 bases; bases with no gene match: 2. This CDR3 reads CASSLAGQNYEQYF. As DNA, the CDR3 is TGTGCCAGCAGCTTAGCGGGACAGAACTACGAGCAGTACTTC.

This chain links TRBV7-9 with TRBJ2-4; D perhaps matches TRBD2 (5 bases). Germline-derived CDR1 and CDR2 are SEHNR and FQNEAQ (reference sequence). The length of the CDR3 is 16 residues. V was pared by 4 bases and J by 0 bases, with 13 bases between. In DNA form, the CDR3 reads TGTGCCAGCAGCTCAACACTAGACATAGCCAAAAACATTCAGTACTTC. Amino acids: CASSSTLDIAKNIQYF.

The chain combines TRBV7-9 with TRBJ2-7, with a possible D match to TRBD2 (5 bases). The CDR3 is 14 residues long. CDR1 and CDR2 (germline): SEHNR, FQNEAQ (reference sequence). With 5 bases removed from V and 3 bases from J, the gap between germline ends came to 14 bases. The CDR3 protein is CASSPRTGIYEQYF. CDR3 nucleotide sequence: TGTGCCAGCAGCCCCCGGACGGGGATCTACGAGCAGTACTTC.

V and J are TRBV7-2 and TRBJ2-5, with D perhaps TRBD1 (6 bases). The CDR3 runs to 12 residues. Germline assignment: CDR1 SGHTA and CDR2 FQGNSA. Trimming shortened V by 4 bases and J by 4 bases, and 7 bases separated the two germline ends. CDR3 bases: TGTGCCAGCAGCTCAGGGGTAGAGACCCAGTACTTC. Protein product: CASSSGVETQYF.

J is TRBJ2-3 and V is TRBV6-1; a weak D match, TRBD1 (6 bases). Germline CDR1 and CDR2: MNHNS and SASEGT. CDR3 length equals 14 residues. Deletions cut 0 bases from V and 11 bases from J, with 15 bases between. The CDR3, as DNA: TGTGCCAGCAGTGAAGCGGTTAGGACAGTGGGGCAGTATTTT. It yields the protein CASSEAVRTVGQYF.

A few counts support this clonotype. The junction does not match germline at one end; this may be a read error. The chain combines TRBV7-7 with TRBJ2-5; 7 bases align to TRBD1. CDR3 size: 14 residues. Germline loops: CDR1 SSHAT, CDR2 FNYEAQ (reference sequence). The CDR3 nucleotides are TGTGCTAGCAGCCGAGGACAGGTTCCTGAGACCCAGTACTTC. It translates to CASSRGQVPETQYF.

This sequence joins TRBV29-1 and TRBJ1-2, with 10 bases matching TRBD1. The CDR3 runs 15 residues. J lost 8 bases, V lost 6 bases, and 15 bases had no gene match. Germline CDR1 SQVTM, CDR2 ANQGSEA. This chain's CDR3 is CSVGPLDRGREGYTF. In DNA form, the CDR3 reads TGCAGCGTCGGCCCCCTTGACAGGGGGCGCGAGGGCTACACCTTC.

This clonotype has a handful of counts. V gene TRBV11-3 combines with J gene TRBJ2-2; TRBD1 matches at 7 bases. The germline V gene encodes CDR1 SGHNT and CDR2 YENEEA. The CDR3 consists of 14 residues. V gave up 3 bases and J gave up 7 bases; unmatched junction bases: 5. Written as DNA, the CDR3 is TGTGCCAGCAGCTTTAGGGGGCGCAACGGGGAGCTGTTTTTT. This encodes CASSFRGRNGELFF.

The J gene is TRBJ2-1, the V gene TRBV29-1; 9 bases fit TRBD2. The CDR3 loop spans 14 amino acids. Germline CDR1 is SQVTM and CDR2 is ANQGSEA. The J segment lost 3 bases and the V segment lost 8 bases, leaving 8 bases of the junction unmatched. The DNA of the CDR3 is TGCAGCACCTATAGCGGGAGTCTCTACAATGAGCAGTTCTTC. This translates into CSTYSGSLYNEQFF.

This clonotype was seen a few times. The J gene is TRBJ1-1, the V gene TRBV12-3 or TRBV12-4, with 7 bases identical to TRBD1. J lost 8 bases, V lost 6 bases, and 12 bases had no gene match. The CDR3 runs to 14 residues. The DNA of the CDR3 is TGTGCCAGCAGCCCGGACCAGGGGGACCTCGAAGCTTTCTTT. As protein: CASSPDQGDLEAFF.

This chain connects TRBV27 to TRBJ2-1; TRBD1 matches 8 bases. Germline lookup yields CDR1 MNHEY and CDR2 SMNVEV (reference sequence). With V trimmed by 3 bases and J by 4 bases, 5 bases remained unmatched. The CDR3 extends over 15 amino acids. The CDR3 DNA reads TGTGCCAGCAGTTTTTCCGGGACAGGTTACAATGAGCAGTTCTTC. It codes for CASSFSGTGYNEQFF.

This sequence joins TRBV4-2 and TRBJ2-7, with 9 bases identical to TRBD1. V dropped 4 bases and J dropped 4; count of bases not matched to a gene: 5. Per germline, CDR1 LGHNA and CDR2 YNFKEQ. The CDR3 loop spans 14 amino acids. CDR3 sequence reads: CASSPGQGFYEQYF. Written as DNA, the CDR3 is TGTGCCAGCAGCCCGGGACAGGGTTTTTACGAGCAGTACTTC.

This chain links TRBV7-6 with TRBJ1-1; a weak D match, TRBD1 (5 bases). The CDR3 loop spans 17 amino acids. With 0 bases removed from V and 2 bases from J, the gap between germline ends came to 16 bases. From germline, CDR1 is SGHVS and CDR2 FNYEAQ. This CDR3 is CASSLATALGSNTEAFF. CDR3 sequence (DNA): TGTGCCAGCAGCTTAGCGACAGCCCTCGGATCCAACACTGAAGCTTTCTTT.

The CDR3 sequence: CSARGLQTSSYNSPLHF. DNA of the CDR3: TGCAGTGCTAGGGGTCTACAGACGAGCTCCTATAATTCACCCCTCCACTTT. The chain combines TRBV20-1 with TRBJ1-6; D is unresolved. CDR1 is DFQATT and CDR2 is SNEGSKA in the germline V gene (reference sequence). This CDR3 region has 17 residues. The V end was cut by 3 bases, the J end by 0 bases, with 15 bases between.

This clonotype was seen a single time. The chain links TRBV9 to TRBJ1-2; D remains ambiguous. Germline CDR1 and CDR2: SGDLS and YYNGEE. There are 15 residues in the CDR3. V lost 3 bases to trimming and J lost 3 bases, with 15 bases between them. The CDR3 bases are TGTGCCAGCAGCGCCCCGAGTGGTTCGGACTATGGCTACACCTTC. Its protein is CASSAPSGSDYGYTF.

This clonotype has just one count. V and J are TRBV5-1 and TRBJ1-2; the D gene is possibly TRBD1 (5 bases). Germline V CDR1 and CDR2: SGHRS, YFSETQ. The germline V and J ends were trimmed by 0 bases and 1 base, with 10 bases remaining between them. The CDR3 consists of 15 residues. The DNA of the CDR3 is TGCGCCAGCAGCTTGGAGTGGGACGGTAACTATGGCTACACCTTC. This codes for CASSLEWDGNYGYTF.